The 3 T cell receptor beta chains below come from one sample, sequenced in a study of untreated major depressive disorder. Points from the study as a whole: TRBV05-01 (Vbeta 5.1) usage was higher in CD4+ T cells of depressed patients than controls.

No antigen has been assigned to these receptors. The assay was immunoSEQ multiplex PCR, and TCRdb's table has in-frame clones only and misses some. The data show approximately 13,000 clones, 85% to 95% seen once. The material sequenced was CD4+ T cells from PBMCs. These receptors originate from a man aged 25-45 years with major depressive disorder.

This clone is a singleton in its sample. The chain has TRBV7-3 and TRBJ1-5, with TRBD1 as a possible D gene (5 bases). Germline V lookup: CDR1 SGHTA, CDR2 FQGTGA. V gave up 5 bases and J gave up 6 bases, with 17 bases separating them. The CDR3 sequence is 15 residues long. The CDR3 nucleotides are TGTGCCAGCAGCCCAACCGGGGGGGTAAGTCAGCCCCAGCATTTT. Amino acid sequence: CASSPTGGVSQPQHF.

The CDR3 reads CASSLGRQETQYF. The DNA for the CDR3 is TGTGCCAGCAGCTTGGGACGCCAAGAGACCCAGTACTTC. The V gene is TRBV7-8, the J gene TRBJ2-5; the D call may be TRBD1 or TRBD2 (5 bases each). V gave up 3 bases and J gave up 1 base, with 6 bases separating them. Germline CDR1 is SGHVS and CDR2 is FQNEAQ. The CDR3 totals 13 residues.

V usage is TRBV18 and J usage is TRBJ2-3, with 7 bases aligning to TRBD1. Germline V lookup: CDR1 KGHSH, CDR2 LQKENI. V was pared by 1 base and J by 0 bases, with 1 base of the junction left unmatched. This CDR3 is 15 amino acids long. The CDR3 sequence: CASSPQGASTDTQYF. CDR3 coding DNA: TGTGCCAGCTCACCACAGGGGGCAAGCACAGATACGCAGTATTTT.